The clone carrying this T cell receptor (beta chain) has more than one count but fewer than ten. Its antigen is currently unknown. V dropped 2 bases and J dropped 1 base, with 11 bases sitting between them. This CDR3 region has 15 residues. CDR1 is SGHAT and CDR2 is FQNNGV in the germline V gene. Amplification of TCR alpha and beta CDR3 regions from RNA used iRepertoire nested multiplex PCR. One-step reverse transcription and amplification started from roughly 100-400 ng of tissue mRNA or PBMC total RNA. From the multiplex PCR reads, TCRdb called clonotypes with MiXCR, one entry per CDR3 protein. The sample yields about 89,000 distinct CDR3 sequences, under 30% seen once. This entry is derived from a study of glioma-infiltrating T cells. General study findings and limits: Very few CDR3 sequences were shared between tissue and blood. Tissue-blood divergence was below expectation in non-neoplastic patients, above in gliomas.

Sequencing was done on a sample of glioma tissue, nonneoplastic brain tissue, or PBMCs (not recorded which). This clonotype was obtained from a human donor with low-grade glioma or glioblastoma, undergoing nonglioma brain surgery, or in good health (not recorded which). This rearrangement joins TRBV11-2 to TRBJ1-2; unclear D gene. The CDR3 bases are TGTGCCAGCAGCTTAAGGTCTAGCAATAACTATGGCTACACCTTC. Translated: CASSLRSSNNYGYTF. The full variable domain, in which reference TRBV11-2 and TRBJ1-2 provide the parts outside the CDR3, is EAGVAQSPRYKIIEKRQSVAFWCNPISGHATLYWYQQILGQGPKLLIQFQNNGVVDDSQLPKDRFSAERLKGVDSTLKIQPAKLEDSAVYLCASSLRSSNNYGYTFGSGTRLTVV.